A selection of T cell receptor beta chains follows, all from one sample in a study of cytomegalovirus exposure and HLA in healthy donors. Profiled with immunoSEQ multiplex PCR; TCRdb holds only in-frame clones, not every one. The sample holds over 150,000 clones, roughly 76% seen once. Sequencing was carried out using PBMCs. Receptors were obtained from a man aged 55 to 70 in good health and CMV-seronegative. Each CDR3 is given with its conserved first and last residue. The D gene is left open where the match is weak. Not every row has a clone size; where given, it reads once, few, many or a size class.

j_call	d_call	v_call	clone_size	cdr3_nt	cdr3_aa
TRBJ2-5	.	TRBV19	.	TGTGCCAGTAGTATTGCGGGGTACCCGGGCATTCAAGAGACCCAGTACTTC	CASSIAGYPGIQETQYF
TRBJ2-7	.	TRBV7-2	once	TGTGCCAGCAGCTTAGGTTACAACTACGAGCAGTACTTC	CASSLGYNYEQYF
TRBJ2-7	TRBD2	TRBV10-1	few	TGCGCCAGCAGTGATTTAGCGGGGGGTCACTACGAGCAGTACTTC	CASSDLAGGHYEQYF
TRBJ1-4	.	TRBV15	.	TGTGCCACCAGCAGAGTGAGGTCAGGGAATGAAAAACTGTTTTTT	CATSRVRSGNEKLFF
TRBJ2-1	TRBD2	TRBV6-6	.	TGTGCCAGCATAAGGACTAGCGGGAGCGATGAGCAGTTCTTC	CASIRTSGSDEQFF
TRBJ2-1	.	TRBV12-5	.	TGTGCTAGTGCCCCCGGAGGGGTTAAGAATGAGCAGTTCTTC	CASAPGGVKNEQFF
TRBJ1-1	.	TRBV7-2	few	TGTGCCAGCAGATCTCCAGGGAACACTGAAGCTTTCTTT	CASRSPGNTEAFF
TRBJ1-4	.	TRBV7-2	.	TGTGCCACCGCGACAGCAACTAATGAAAAACTGTTTTTT	CATATATNEKLFF
TRBJ2-5	.	TRBV6-5	.	TGTGCCAGCAGTTACATTCGGGACACCGGGTACTTC	CASSYIRDTGYF
TRBJ1-1	TRBD1	TRBV18	.	TGTGCCAGCTCACTTTCGACAGGGGGCAACACTGAAGCTTTCTTT	CASSLSTGGNTEAFF
TRBJ2-3	TRBD2	TRBV11-2	.	TGTGCCACCAAGGGCGGGGGGGCTCTCACAGATACGCAGTATTTT	CATKGGGALTDTQYF
TRBJ2-7	TRBD2	TRBV27	.	TGTGCCAGCAGGAATATAGCGGGAGGCGAGCAGTACTTC	CASRNIAGGEQYF
TRBJ2-2	.	TRBV5-4	.	TGTGCCAGCAGCCCCCAGGGGGGGGAGCTGTTTTTT	CASSPQGGELFF
TRBJ2-5	TRBD2	TRBV9	.	TGTGCCAGCAGCGTAGCCGCGGGGGGCGAGACCCAGTACTTC	CASSVAAGGETQYF
TRBJ1-2	.	TRBV5-8	.	TGTGCCAGCAGCTTGGCGGAGGGAAACTATGGCTACACCTTC	CASSLAEGNYGYTF
TRBJ2-1	TRBD2	TRBV30	.	TGTGCCTGGATAGCGGGGGGCTACTATGAGCAGTTCTTC	CAWIAGGYYEQFF
TRBJ2-3	TRBD1	TRBV5-6	.	TGTGCCAGCAGCGACCTTAGGACAGGGGGCACAGATACGCAGTATTTT	CASSDLRTGGTDTQYF
TRBJ2-5	TRBD2	TRBV28	few	TGTGCCAGTTTCGGGGGGGCATTGAGAGAGACCCAGTACTTC	CASFGGALRETQYF
TRBJ2-3	TRBD2	TRBV7-9	.	TGTGCCAGCAGCTTTGGGACTAGCGGGACGACAGATACGCAGTATTTT	CASSFGTSGTTDTQYF
TRBJ2-7	TRBD1	TRBV7-6	.	TGTGCCAGCAGCCCACGGACCGACAGGGGGCGAGCGGTCGAGCAGTACTTC	CASSPRTDRGRAVEQYF
TRBJ1-2	TRBD1	TRBV5-4	.	TGTGCCAGCAGCTTGACAGGGGGCAACTATGGCTACACCTTC	CASSLTGGNYGYTF
TRBJ2-7	.	TRBV11-2	.	TGTGCCAGCAGCCGGGAGAGGGCCTACGAGCAGTACTTC	CASSRERAYEQYF
TRBJ2-2	TRBD2	TRBV18	.	TGTGCCAGCTCACCACCGAGACTAGCGGCGAACACCGGGGAGCTGTTTTTT	CASSPPRLAANTGELFF
TRBJ1-2	TRBD1	TRBV19	.	TGTGCCAGTAGTATGTCTTTCGGCAGGGGGATGGGTGGCTACACCTTC	CASSMSFGRGMGGYTF
TRBJ2-1	.	TRBV2	.	TGTGCCAGCAGTGAACTGCGACTGGGTGAGCAGTTCTTC	CASSELRLGEQFF
TRBJ2-2	.	TRBV18	.	TGTGCCAGCTCACCACCCAGCCTCAGGGGTCGGTACACCGGGGAGCTGTTTTTT	CASSPPSLRGRYTGELFF
TRBJ1-5	.	TRBV19	.	TGTGCCAGTAGTATAGGGTCCGGTAGCAATCAGCCCCAGCATTTT	CASSIGSGSNQPQHF
TRBJ2-3	TRBD1	TRBV18	.	TGTGCCAGCTCACGCGGGACAGGGTTCCCAGATACGCAGTATTTT	CASSRGTGFPDTQYF
TRBJ1-4	TRBD1	TRBV28	.	TGTGCCAGCAGCCGGGACAGGGCGCCTTCAACTAATGAAAAACTGTTTTTT	CASSRDRAPSTNEKLFF
TRBJ1-1	.	TRBV7-3	.	TGTGCCAGCAGCGAACAGAAGAACACTGAAGCTTTCTTT	CASSEQKNTEAFF
TRBJ1-5	.	TRBV6-6	.	TGTGCCAGCAGTTACTTAATCGGAGGACGGGGACAGCCCCAGCATTTT	CASSYLIGGRGQPQHF
TRBJ2-7	TRBD2	TRBV10-1	.	TGCGCCAGCCGGACTAGCACTCAATCCTACGAGCAGTACTTC	CASRTSTQSYEQYF
TRBJ2-2	TRBD1	TRBV9	.	TGTGCCAGCAGCCCCGGACAGGAACCGAAGCTGTTTTTT	CASSPGQEPKLFF
TRBJ1-2	.	TRBV29-1	.	TGCAGCGTTGGTGAGGGTACTTATGGCTACACCTTC	CSVGEGTYGYTF
TRBJ2-7	TRBD2	TRBV2	once	TGTGCCAGCTCCGGACTAGCGGGTTCCTCAAACTCCTACGAGCAGTACTTC	CASSGLAGSSNSYEQYF
TRBJ1-6	.	TRBV5-4	few	TGTGCCAGCAGCTTGGATACCGAGAACTATAATTCACCCCTCCACTTT	CASSLDTENYNSPLHF
TRBJ2-7	TRBD2	TRBV5-6	once	TGTGCCAGCAGCTTGGGTCGACTAGCGGGGCTCTACGAGCAGTACTTC	CASSLGRLAGLYEQYF
TRBJ1-3	.	TRBV28	.	TGTGCCAGCAGTTTGGGCAGCTCCTACTCTGGAAACACCATATATTTT	CASSLGSSYSGNTIYF
TRBJ1-2	TRBD1	TRBV19	.	TGTGCCAGTAGTATAAAGGTCGAGACAGGGTTTGGCTACACCTTC	CASSIKVETGFGYTF
TRBJ2-7	.	TRBV18	.	TGTGCCAGCTCAGAACGGACTGACACCTACGAGCAGTACTTC	CASSERTDTYEQYF
TRBJ1-6	.	TRBV6-5	.	TGTGCCAGCAGTTTACAGGTTTCCTATAATTCACCCCTCCACTTT	CASSLQVSYNSPLHF
TRBJ2-5	TRBD1	TRBV5-4	.	TGTGCCAGCAGCTTCGGACAGGGAAACCACCTAGGGGAGACCCAGTACTTC	CASSFGQGNHLGETQYF
TRBJ2-7	TRBD2	TRBV7-2	.	TGTGCCAGCAGCCCAATCTCGGGACTAGGCTACTACGAGCAGTACTTC	CASSPISGLGYYEQYF
TRBJ2-7	TRBD1	TRBV7-2	.	TGTGCCAGCAGCTCATCCGGGACAGGGAATTACGAGCAGTACTTC	CASSSSGTGNYEQYF
TRBJ2-3	TRBD1	TRBV11-3	.	TGTGCCAGCAGCCCTCGACAGGGGCTGGCAGATACGCAGTATTTT	CASSPRQGLADTQYF